This TCR beta chain is from a study of blood T cell repertoires in COVID-19 (dated by TCRdb to 2018 to 2020). Regarding the research as a whole: The collaborator samples originated in the United States, Italy and Spain and spanned the acute and convalescent phases of COVID-19. The prospective study material was composed of cDNA or gDNA derived from T cells, B-cell-depleted T cells, or PBMCs. Subjects who had been exposed to COVID-19, were actively infected with it, or had recovered from it provided the deeply sampled blood TCRbeta repertoires that made up the dataset. A freely available public database, intended as a resource for researchers studying the immune response to SARS-CoV-2, is where the repertoires were released. The samples were drawn from the first 160 participants of the ongoing ImmuneRACE study and from 1,254 subjects provided by 6 global collaborators. Nearly every sample came with metadata listing a de-identified subject ID, COVID-19 status, age in years and sex. Where HLA class I and class II types were available, the types were taken from metadata supplied by the sample provider, not from assay-based typing. On the study overall, not on this receptor specifically: How much clinical and demographic metadata was included differed by source and by participant, and the metadata was provided uncurated.

This clone is a singleton in its sample. It lacks a known antigen. Base qualities are not at hand, and no much larger clone is one base apart. TCRbeta CDR3 regions were amplified from genomic DNA by means of the immunoSEQ Assay, a bias-controlled multiplex PCR. The study's processing was this. The number of nucleated cells in each sample was estimated from the amplification of reference gene primers within the assay. To quantify the absolute abundance of each unique TCRbeta CDR3 rearrangement, sequence reads were collapsed and filtered. For each sample, productive Simpson clonality was calculated as the square root of Simpson's diversity index over productive rearrangements. TCRdb took this table from immuneACCESS and kept in-frame rearrangements with V and J called. Such tables lack part of the clones; where checked against another copy, unresolved V genes explain under half of the gap, and the rest is unexplained. D and trimming come from the DNA, and the V and J calls and clone size come from that table. Recorded for this sample are some 83,000 clones; around nine tenths of them occurred a single time. The top ten hold about 2% of the sample.

Sequences LNHDA (CDR1) and SQIVND (CDR2) are obtained from the germline V gene (reference sequence). The CDR3 runs 15 residues from the cysteine to the phenylalanine. Left in the record is the CDR3 DNA by itself, 45 bases read in frame from the first base. V and J are truncated by 5 bases and 7 bases respectively, leaving an intervening sequence of 18 bases. Whole blood was collected in K2EDTA tubes by collaborating institutions according to the institutions' own protocols. For TCRbeta analysis, collaborators shipped samples in one of three forms: frozen whole blood, isolated PBMCs, or DNA extracted from either of those sample types.

The rearranged segments are TRBV19 and TRBJ2-1, with no reliable assignment of the D segment. The TCR comes from a man aged 45-65 years with acute or convalescent COVID-19. Sequenced material: peripheral blood. The CDR3 protein is CASSPASYPGNEQFF. The sequence in DNA is TGTGCCAGTAGTCCCGCTAGTTATCCCGGGAATGAGCAGTTCTTC.